A selection of T cell receptor beta chains follows, all from one sample in a study of neoadjuvant anti-PD-1 for oral cavity cancer. Produced via immunoSEQ multiplex PCR; TCRdb's table is partial and in-frame only. The data show about 10,000 clones, 63% seen once. Sample: tumor tissue, taken after nivolumab (anti-PD-1) treatment. These receptors all stem from a person aged 35-80 years with oral cavity squamous cell carcinoma. CDR3s include the opening cysteine and the closing phenylalanine or tryptophan. The order of the fields is clone size, V gene, D gene, J gene, CDR3 DNA, CDR3 protein. A D gene is named only where the DNA matches it firmly. Expanded clones get a size class; other rows say once, few or many, or leave the size out.

.,TRBV19,.,TRBJ2-5,TGTGCCAGTAGTATAGGCGGCAATAAAGAGACCCAGTACTTC,CASSIGGNKETQYF
few,TRBV19,TRBD1,TRBJ2-2,TGTGCCAGTAGTGCCCAACAGGGGACAACCGGGGAGCTGTTTTTT,CASSAQQGTTGELFF
once,TRBV11-2,.,TRBJ2-6,TGTGCCAGCAGCACGACGAGAACGCAACAAAGTCGGGCCAACGTCCTGACTTTC,CASSTTRTQQSRANVLTF
few,TRBV5-5,TRBD1,TRBJ2-5,TGTGCCAGCAGCTCACGCGCAGGGGGACCAGGCGGAGCGGAGACCCAGTACTTC,CASSSRAGGPGGAETQYF
.,TRBV19,.,TRBJ2-1,TGTGCCAGCACCTCGGCGGGCGGGCGTAATGAGCAGTTCTTC,CASTSAGGRNEQFF
few,TRBV11-3,.,TRBJ2-7,TGTGCCAGCAGCAAAAGAAAATACGAGCAGTACTTC,CASSKRKYEQYF
.,TRBV11-3,.,TRBJ1-2,TGTGCCAGCAGCCCTGGGACGGTTGGCTACACCTTC,CASSPGTVGYTF
once,TRBV29-1,.,TRBJ2-4,TGCAGCGTTGAAGGGTCGTCCAAAAACATTCAGTACTTC,CSVEGSSKNIQYF
.,TRBV30,TRBD2,TRBJ2-3,TGTGCCTATACTAGCGGGAGTGGAGATACGCAGTATTTT,CAYTSGSGDTQYF
.,TRBV5-6,TRBD2,TRBJ2-3,TGTGCCAGCAGTCGGCCGGGGGGGCGTACAGATACGCAGTATTTT,CASSRPGGRTDTQYF
.,TRBV5-5,.,TRBJ1-2,TGTGCCAGCAGCGGTAGGGTAGGAAACTATGGCTACACCTTC,CASSGRVGNYGYTF
.,TRBV28,TRBD1,TRBJ1-1,TGTGCCAGCAGTCCCTTAGGACAGGGGCTTTACGAAGCTTTCTTT,CASSPLGQGLYEAFF
.,TRBV2,TRBD1,TRBJ1-5,TGTGCCAGCAGTAGGACAGGGTCCTTCAATCAGCCCCAGCATTTT,CASSRTGSFNQPQHF
.,TRBV7-9,.,TRBJ2-7,TGTGCCAGCAGCCCTCCGGGACGATACGAGCAGTACTTC,CASSPPGRYEQYF
few,TRBV11-3,.,TRBJ2-1,TGTGCCAGCAGCTTAGAAGGGAACTCCTACAATGAGCAGTTCTTC,CASSLEGNSYNEQFF
.,TRBV19,TRBD1,TRBJ2-1,TGTGCCAGTAGTATCCCGCTGACAGGGACGCTCAATGAGCAGTTCTTC,CASSIPLTGTLNEQFF
few,TRBV29-1,.,TRBJ1-3,TGCAGCGTGTACGGGGGGAACACCATATATTTT,CSVYGGNTIYF
few,TRBV7-2,.,TRBJ2-3,TGTGCCAGCAGCTACACAGATACGCAGTATTTT,CASSYTDTQYF
.,TRBV7-8,TRBD2,TRBJ2-2,TGTGCCAGCAGCTTACCTAGCGGGGGGGCCGGGGAGCTGTTTTTT,CASSLPSGGAGELFF
.,TRBV7-8,.,TRBJ2-6,TGTGCCAGCAGCCCTCGACACGCGACCACGGGAGGGGCCAACGTCCTGACTTTC,CASSPRHATTGGANVLTF
.,TRBV2,.,TRBJ1-2,TGTGCCAGCAGTCCCCGTGGCAGCTACTATGGCTACACCTTC,CASSPRGSYYGYTF
.,TRBV19,.,TRBJ1-4,TGTGCCAGTAGTACCCGGGACGGGAATGAAAAACTGTTTTTT,CASSTRDGNEKLFF
few,TRBV6-5,.,TRBJ1-6,TGTGCCAGCAGTGCCGACGGGCCTTCACCCCTCCACTTT,CASSADGPSPLHF
.,TRBV14,.,TRBJ2-1,TGTGCCAGCCGAGAGACGGTCAACAATGAGCAGTTCTTC,CASRETVNNEQFF
.,TRBV27,TRBD1,TRBJ1-2,TGTGCCAGCAGTAGAACAGGGGGCTTTAGCTATGGCTACACCTTC,CASSRTGGFSYGYTF
.,TRBV11-3,.,TRBJ1-1,TGTGCCAGCAGCTCGCGGACAGCCGAAGCTTTCTTT,CASSSRTAEAFF
.,TRBV7-8,.,TRBJ1-2,TGTGCCAGCAGCTTAGTCAGGGGAGGAGAAAGCTATGGCTACACCTTC,CASSLVRGGESYGYTF
.,TRBV19,TRBD1,TRBJ1-6,TGTGCCAGTAGGACCGGGACAGGGGATTCACCCCTCCACTTT,CASRTGTGDSPLHF
.,TRBV5-1,.,TRBJ1-4,TGCGCCAGCAGCGGGGGCGATAATGAAAAACTGTTTTTT,CASSGGDNEKLFF
.,TRBV6-1,.,TRBJ1-1,TGTGCCAGCAGGGAACGTACGGGTGAAGCTTTCTTT,CASRERTGEAFF
.,TRBV10-3,.,TRBJ2-4,TGTGCCATCAGTGAGTCCGGACTCATTTCTATTCAGTACTTC,CAISESGLISIQYF
.,TRBV6-1,.,TRBJ1-1,TGTGCCAGCAGACCCGGACCACAGAACACTGAAGCTTTCTTT,CASRPGPQNTEAFF
.,TRBV10-2,TRBD2,TRBJ2-7,TGCGCCAGCAGCTTACTAGCGGGTACCGACGAGCAGTACTTC,CASSLLAGTDEQYF
.,TRBV6-5,.,TRBJ1-5,TGTGCCAGCAGAATCAGAGTTTATAGCAATCAGCCCCAGCATTTT,CASRIRVYSNQPQHF
few,TRBV7-9,.,TRBJ1-2,TGTGCCAGCAGCCTAGACAACTATGGCTACACCTTC,CASSLDNYGYTF
.,TRBV7-9,.,TRBJ1-3,TGTGCCAGCAAAGGGGATAGAAGGTTCTCTGGAAACACCATATATTTT,CASKGDRRFSGNTIYF
.,TRBV5-1,.,TRBJ2-1,TGCGCCAGCAAGCAGGGCTCCTACAATGAGCAGTTCTTC,CASKQGSYNEQFF
.,TRBV2,.,TRBJ1-1,TGTGCCAGCAGTGGAACAGGGCCACTTGGTTGGAACACTGAAGCTTTCTTT,CASSGTGPLGWNTEAFF
.,TRBV19,.,TRBJ1-5,TGTGCCAGTAGTATGGATAGCCGTGGCAATCAGCCCCAGCATTTT,CASSMDSRGNQPQHF
.,TRBV6-6,.,TRBJ1-5,TGTGCCAGCAGTTACCAGGGCAATCAGCCCCAGCATTTT,CASSYQGNQPQHF
.,TRBV7-9,.,TRBJ1-2,TGTGCCAGCAGCCGAGGGGCGGGGTCTTATGGCTACACCTTC,CASSRGAGSYGYTF
medium-sized,TRBV29-1,.,TRBJ2-3,TGCAGCGTCTTAAGGGGGGATACGCAGTATTTT,CSVLRGDTQYF